This TCR beta chain derives from a study of T cell repertoires in cytomegalovirus infection. CDR1 is SGHTA and CDR2 is FQGTGA in the germline V gene. Trimming removed 5 bases at V and 4 bases at J, with 12 bases between. The CDR3 is made up of 13 amino acids. TCRdb re-analysed the reads in MiXCR, keeping a single row per CDR3 protein. The sample shows more than 250,000 distinct CDR3 sequences, roughly 25% of them seen only once. At least ten counts were recorded for this clonotype. Its antigen is unidentified. The sequence was collected from a human donor in good health (CMV status not recorded). Some clones in this sample may be carry-over from other donors' samples. Sample: cultured PBMCs, taken from culture after CMV antigen stimulation. V gene TRBV7-3 combines with J gene TRBJ2-7; D unresolved. CDR3 in DNA: TGTGCCAGCAGCGACGGCCCGGTATACGAGCAGTACTTC. Translating gives CASSDGPVYEQYF.